This TCR beta chain comes out of a study of T cells in localized non-small cell lung cancer. The repertoire was sequenced with immunoSEQ multiplex PCR; TCRdb's copy has only in-frame clones and lacks some. The sample shows fewer than 40,000 clones, 85% to 90% of them seen only once. The CDR3 is 16 amino acids. Per germline, CDR1 MNHNS and CDR2 SASEGT. V trimming: 4 bases; J trimming: 2 bases; junction bases outside the gene matches: 7. As concerns this clone: Its antigen is unidentified.

Whole-study findings and limits: Heterogeneity stays possible, as sequencing covered only one tumor region. Greater blood T cell density accompanied longer overall survival. Adjacent lung held a median 57 of the top 100 tumor clones. The highest T cell clonality was in uninvolved adjacent lung, above tumor.

The TCR comes from a male donor at least 60 years old with stage III lung adenocarcinoma. The gene calls are TRBV6-1 and TRBJ1-5; 8 nucleotides match TRBD1. The specimen comprised peripheral blood, sampled before any cancer treatment. The CDR3 is CASSGQGAGGNQPQHF. In DNA form, the CDR3 reads TGTGCCAGCAGTGGCCAGGGGGCGGGCGGCAATCAGCCCCAGCATTTT.